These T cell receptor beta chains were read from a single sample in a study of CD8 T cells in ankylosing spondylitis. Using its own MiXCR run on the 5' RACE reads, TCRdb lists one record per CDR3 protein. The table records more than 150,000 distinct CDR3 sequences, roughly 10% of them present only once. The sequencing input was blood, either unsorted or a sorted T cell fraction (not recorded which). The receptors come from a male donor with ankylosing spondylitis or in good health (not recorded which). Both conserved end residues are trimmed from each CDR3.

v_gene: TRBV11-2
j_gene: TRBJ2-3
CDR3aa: ASSLALSTDTQY

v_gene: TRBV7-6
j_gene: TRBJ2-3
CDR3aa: ASSATIMGTDTQY

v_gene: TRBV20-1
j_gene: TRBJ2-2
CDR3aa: SAPGTSGANTEELF

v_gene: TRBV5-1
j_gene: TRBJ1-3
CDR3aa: ASSADGTGSGNTIY

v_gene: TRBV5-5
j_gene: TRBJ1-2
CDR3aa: ASSFTGEGYGYT

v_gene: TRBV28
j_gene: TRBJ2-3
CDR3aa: ASSTPYRGADTQY

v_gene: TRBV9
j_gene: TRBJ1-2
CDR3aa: ASGDTANYGYT

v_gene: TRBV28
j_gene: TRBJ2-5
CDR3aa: ASSPSGSSQETQY

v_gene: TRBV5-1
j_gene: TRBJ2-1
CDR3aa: ASSLEVLAGTYNEQF

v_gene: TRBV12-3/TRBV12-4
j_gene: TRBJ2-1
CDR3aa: ASSRDFSDDEQF

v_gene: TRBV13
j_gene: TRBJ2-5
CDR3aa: ASSRDRGLETQY

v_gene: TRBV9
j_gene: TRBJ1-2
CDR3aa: ASSPGGSRYGYT

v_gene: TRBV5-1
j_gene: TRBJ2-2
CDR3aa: ASSSDGQGARPGELF

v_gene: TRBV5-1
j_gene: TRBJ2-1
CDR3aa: ASSSSIHEQF